A selection of T cell receptor beta chains follows, all from one sample in a study of blood T cell repertoires in COVID-19. The protocol was immunoSEQ multiplex PCR, while the TCRdb copy is restricted to in-frame clones and leaves out a portion. Of approximately 170,000 clones listed, 75% to 90% are singletons. Material: peripheral blood. These receptors originate from a man younger than 40 with acute or convalescent COVID-19. The CDR3 runs from the conserved cysteine through the conserved F or W. The D gene is left open where the match is weak. The size entry is marked missing in some rows and otherwise reads once, few, many or a size class.

-	TRBJ2-1	TRBV11-1	-	TGTGCCAGCAGCTTAGGCTCAGCGGAGCAGTTCTTC	CASSLGSAEQFF
-	TRBJ1-2	TRBV19	-	TGTGCCAGTAGCATCCGGGCGGGAGAGGGCTATGGCTACACCTTC	CASSIRAGEGYGYTF
-	TRBJ2-4	TRBV29-1	-	TGCAGCGTTTTACAGGGTTATGCCAAAAACATTCAGTACTTC	CSVLQGYAKNIQYF
-	TRBJ2-2	TRBV5-1	-	TGCGCCAGCAGCTTGGACAGTAACACCGGGGAGCTGTTTTTT	CASSLDSNTGELFF
TRBD2	TRBJ2-5	TRBV7-8	-	TGTGCCAGCCGGCCGCGGGGGGGACCGGGAGAGACCCAGTACTTC	CASRPRGGPGETQYF
-	TRBJ1-1	TRBV5-1	few	TGCGCCAGCAGCCCCCGGCCGGAGGGAAGGAACACTGAAGCTTTCTTT	CASSPRPEGRNTEAFF
TRBD2	TRBJ2-5	TRBV4-2	-	TGTGCCAGCAGCCAGGGTAGCGGGAGGCGCGAGACCCAGTACTTC	CASSQGSGRRETQYF
-	TRBJ1-2	TRBV30	-	TGTGCCTGGAGTGTTGGGCCTCTTGCCTACACCTTC	CAWSVGPLAYTF
TRBD2	TRBJ2-5	TRBV5-1	once	TGCGCCAGCAGCGGGACGCTAGCGGGAGGGCTGGAGACCCAGTACTTC	CASSGTLAGGLETQYF
-	TRBJ1-2	TRBV19	-	TGTGCCAGTAGTATATACGGGACAAAGCGAGATGGCTACACCTTC	CASSIYGTKRDGYTF
TRBD1	TRBJ1-4	TRBV29-1	-	TGCAGCGTAAAAGACAGGGGGGTTAATGAAAAACTGTTTTTT	CSVKDRGVNEKLFF
-	TRBJ2-7	TRBV27	-	TGTGCCAGCAGTTTTTCTAGGGGGTGGAACGAGCAGTACTTC	CASSFSRGWNEQYF
-	TRBJ1-6	TRBV19	-	TGTGCCAGTAGTACCGGGACCTATAATTCACCCCTCCACTTT	CASSTGTYNSPLHF
TRBD2	TRBJ2-3	TRBV7-8	-	TGTGCCAGCAGCGAAGGTCCTAGCGGACTCACAGATACGCAGTATTTT	CASSEGPSGLTDTQYF
-	TRBJ2-1	TRBV18	-	TGTGCCAGCTCACCTGGGGCGGGGTTCAATGAGCAGTTCTTC	CASSPGAGFNEQFF
-	TRBJ1-2	TRBV28	-	TGTGCCAGCACCCAGACACTTACTAACTATGGCTACACCTTC	CASTQTLTNYGYTF
TRBD1	TRBJ1-1	TRBV5-6	-	TGTGCCAGCAGCTTCGGACAGGGGTCAGGGAACACTGAAGCTTTCTTT	CASSFGQGSGNTEAFF
-	TRBJ2-5	TRBV27	-	TGTGCCAGCAGAGACAACGAACACCCGTACCAAGAGACCCAGTACTTC	CASRDNEHPYQETQYF
TRBD2	TRBJ2-3	TRBV5-1	-	TGCGCCAGCAGGTTAGCGGGAGACACAGATACGCAGTATTTT	CASRLAGDTDTQYF
-	TRBJ1-1	TRBV24-1	once	TGTGCCACCAGTGATCCGGGGGAAGGGAACACTGAAGCTTTCTTT	CATSDPGEGNTEAFF
-	TRBJ1-2	TRBV18	-	TGTGCCAGCTCACCTCCAGGGTCGGCTAACTATGGCTACACCTTC	CASSPPGSANYGYTF
-	TRBJ2-1	TRBV7-2	-	TGTGCCAGCAGCTTATATCAGGGGCAGTTCTTC	CASSLYQGQFF
TRBD2	TRBJ2-1	TRBV14	-	TGTGCCAGCAGACAAAGCGGGGCGTATGAGCAGTTCTTC	CASRQSGAYEQFF
TRBD1	TRBJ2-7	TRBV6-5	-	TGTGCCAGCAGGCGAGGGGGACAGGGGGCGTACGAGCAGTACTTC	CASRRGGQGAYEQYF
-	TRBJ1-1	TRBV9	-	TGTGCCAGCAGCGTAGGAGTCGGTTCGGCAGGCCTAAAAACTGAAGCTTTCTTT	CASSVGVGSAGLKTEAFF
TRBD1	TRBJ2-7	TRBV5-4	-	TGTGCCAGCAGCGGTGGGACAGGGAGAATCTACGAGCAGTACTTC	CASSGGTGRIYEQYF
TRBD1	TRBJ1-5	TRBV18	few	TGTGCCAGCTCACAAGGACAGGGGGTTCAGCCCCAGCATTTT	CASSQGQGVQPQHF
TRBD2	TRBJ2-7	TRBV5-8	-	TGTGCCAGCAGCATGAGGACTAGGAGCTCCTACGAGCAGTACTTC	CASSMRTRSSYEQYF
-	TRBJ2-2	TRBV19	once	TGTGCCAGTAGTAAGGCGGGGCTCCCCCGGGAGCTGTTTTTT	CASSKAGLPRELFF
TRBD1	TRBJ1-1	TRBV3-1/TRBV3-2	-	TGTGCCAGCAGCACGACAGGGAGGACTGAAGCTTTCTTT	CASSTTGRTEAFF
-	TRBJ1-6	TRBV4-1	-	TGCGCCAGCAGCGACTCTAGTCGGTATTCACCCCTCCACTTT	CASSDSSRYSPLHF
TRBD2	TRBJ2-7	TRBV12-3/TRBV12-4	-	TGTGCCAGCCGGGGACTATCTTACGAGCAGTACTTC	CASRGLSYEQYF
TRBD1	TRBJ1-1	TRBV27	-	TGTGCCAGCAGAGACCTCGCCAGGGGGCTCGCCGGGAACACTGAAGCTTTCTTT	CASRDLARGLAGNTEAFF
TRBD1	TRBJ1-6	TRBV28	-	TGTGCCAACAGGGGACAGGAAAATTCACCCCTCCACTTT	CANRGQENSPLHF